The sample holds a few counts of the clone carrying this T cell receptor beta chain. Antigen specificity is unknown. The record originates from a study of cytotoxic CD8 clonotypes in ibrutinib-treated CLL. Study-level findings and limits: Clonality went higher at ibrutinib response and then dropped back toward baseline at progression. T-cell clonality at baseline went above that of age-matched healthy donors and rose and fell with circulating CD8+ T-cell counts. Sustained-remission patients were sampled at one set of times and progressing patients at different ones.

CDR1 and CDR2 from the germline V gene are SNHLY and FYNNEI. V was clipped by 3 bases and J by 5 bases, with 11 bases between them. The CDR3 spans 13 residues. The protocol was immunoSEQ multiplex PCR, while the TCRdb copy is restricted to in-frame clones and leaves out a portion. The sample shows about 9,400 clones, over 60% of them seen only once. The sequence was collected from a human donor with chronic lymphocytic leukemia. J is TRBJ2-7 and V is TRBV2, with no clear D. Here the sequenced sample was PBMCs, taken before ibrutinib treatment. The CDR3 loop is CASSEWFSHEQYF. CDR3 in DNA: TGTGCCAGCAGTGAGTGGTTCAGCCACGAGCAGTACTTC.